The clone carrying this T cell receptor (beta chain) was detected a few times. The sample belongs to a study of T-cell reconstitution after alpha-beta-depleted transplantation in children. Germline CDR1 DFQATT, CDR2 SNEGSKA (reference sequence). V dropped 5 bases and J dropped 3; count of bases not matched to a gene: 8. The CDR3 extends over 16 amino acids. The TCRbeta library incorporated unique molecular identifiers. Each CDR3 protein gets one entry after TCRdb re-called the PCR reads with MiXCR. The table shows fewer than 1 million distinct CDR3 sequences, with roughly 15% occurring only once. The chain employs TRBV20-1 and TRBJ2-6; 9 bases line up with TRBD1. The sample consisted of PBMCs, mostly from graft donor cells, taken 360 days after TCRalphabeta/CD19-depleted stem cell transplant. The source is a male patient under 18 who had a stem cell transplant for acute lymphoblastic leukemia, so the T cells may come from the graft donor. The chain's CDR3 is CSASDRGYRGANVLTF. The CDR3 DNA reads as TGCAGTGCTTCGGACAGGGGATATCGTGGGGCCAACGTCCTGACTTTC.